This is a list of T cell receptor beta chains from one sample in a study of cytomegalovirus exposure and HLA in healthy donors. Profiled with immunoSEQ multiplex PCR; TCRdb holds only in-frame clones, not every one. The sample has 150,000 to 200,000 clones, 75% to 85% seen once. Material for sequencing was PBMCs. The receptors derive from a woman in her fifties or sixties in good health and CMV-seronegative. Both conserved end residues are trimmed from each CDR3.

j_call: TRBJ2-3
v_call: TRBV5-6
cdr3_aa: ASSFSGQGSTDTQY

j_call: TRBJ2-1
v_call: TRBV5-1
cdr3_aa: ASSVGQSYNEQF

j_call: TRBJ1-5
v_call: TRBV7-2
cdr3_aa: ASSLEQGGSQPQH

j_call: TRBJ1-4
v_call: TRBV29-1
cdr3_aa: SATGGQGNEKLF

j_call: TRBJ2-2
v_call: TRBV4-3
cdr3_aa: ASSQDARNTGELF

j_call: TRBJ1-1
v_call: TRBV6-1
cdr3_aa: ASKRFQTEAF

j_call: TRBJ2-2
v_call: TRBV19
cdr3_aa: ASSIPTGGAGELF

j_call: TRBJ2-7
v_call: TRBV7-9
cdr3_aa: ASSSLTRQYYEQY

j_call: TRBJ2-2
v_call: TRBV5-1
cdr3_aa: ASSGTGVPGELF

j_call: TRBJ1-1
v_call: TRBV11-2
cdr3_aa: ASSLYAQGTEAF

j_call: .
v_call: TRBV27
cdr3_aa: ASSFRLAGGYEQY

j_call: TRBJ2-7
v_call: TRBV9
cdr3_aa: ASSPWGFATTYEQY

j_call: TRBJ1-1
v_call: TRBV27
cdr3_aa: ASGYSPGSTEAF

j_call: TRBJ2-3
v_call: TRBV5-1
cdr3_aa: ASSFQGSADTQY

j_call: TRBJ1-1
v_call: TRBV7-9
cdr3_aa: ASRPDRDTEAF

j_call: TRBJ2-5
v_call: TRBV25-1
cdr3_aa: ASSVGTSQETQY

j_call: TRBJ2-2
v_call: TRBV30
cdr3_aa: AWRIAGDGELF

j_call: TRBJ2-3
v_call: TRBV10-3
cdr3_aa: AISARLAGEVTDTQY

j_call: TRBJ2-1
v_call: TRBV6-1
cdr3_aa: ASSEDGHPLYEQF

j_call: TRBJ2-3
v_call: TRBV29-1
cdr3_aa: SAGVAGALADTQY

j_call: TRBJ1-4
v_call: TRBV19
cdr3_aa: ASSIGGGDEKLF

j_call: TRBJ2-1
v_call: TRBV6-6
cdr3_aa: ASSTISEQF

j_call: TRBJ1-2
v_call: TRBV4-1
cdr3_aa: ASSQTGANYGYT

j_call: TRBJ1-4
v_call: TRBV5-1
cdr3_aa: ASSTTGAANEKLF

j_call: TRBJ1-3
v_call: TRBV28
cdr3_aa: ASIPADSGNTIY

j_call: TRBJ2-1
v_call: TRBV27
cdr3_aa: ASWEVGRRNEQF

j_call: TRBJ2-3
v_call: TRBV5-1
cdr3_aa: ASSLGDSTSTDTQY

j_call: TRBJ2-7
v_call: TRBV28
cdr3_aa: ASSLVGGQGNSYEQY

j_call: TRBJ2-5
v_call: TRBV6-1
cdr3_aa: ASSPDRGRRETQY